The sample holds one count of the clone carrying this TCR beta chain. Recruitment covered about 25 US areas and drew participants whose ages spanned roughly 18 to 90 years. Cohorts were assigned according to the clinical history that participants reported. Exposed study participants had met a COVID-19 case within 2 weeks before entry. Assay used: immunoSEQ multiplex PCR; TCRdb lists only in-frame clones, some missing. The repertoire holds around 250,000 clones, with roughly four fifths as singletons. The data derive from a study of blood T cell repertoires in COVID-19. Study overall: The cDNA or gDNA used as material had been derived from T cells, B-cell-depleted T cells, or PBMCs.

The CDR3 runs 12 residues. CDR1 is LGHDT and CDR2 is YNNKEL in the germline V gene (reference sequence). V lost 5 bases, J lost 3 bases, and 8 bases lay in between. Specimen: PBMCs or T cells enriched from blood (not recorded which). The chain has TRBV3-1 (or the pseudogene TRBV3-2) and TRBJ2-7; D is ambiguous. This clonotype was sampled from a man aged 40-55 years who had been exposed to COVID-19. The CDR3 sequence is CASSSYHYEQYF. CDR3 bases: TGTGCCAGCAGCTCCTACCACTACGAGCAGTACTTC.